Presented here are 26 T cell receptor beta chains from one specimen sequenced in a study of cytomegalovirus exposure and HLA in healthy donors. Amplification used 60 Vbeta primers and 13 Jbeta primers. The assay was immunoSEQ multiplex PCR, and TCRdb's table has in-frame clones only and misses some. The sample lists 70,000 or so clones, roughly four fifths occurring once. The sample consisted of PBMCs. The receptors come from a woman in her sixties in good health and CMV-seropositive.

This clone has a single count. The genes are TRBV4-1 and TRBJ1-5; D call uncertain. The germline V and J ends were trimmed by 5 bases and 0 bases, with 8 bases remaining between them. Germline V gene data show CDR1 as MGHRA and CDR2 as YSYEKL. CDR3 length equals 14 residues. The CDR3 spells CASSDYASNQPQHF. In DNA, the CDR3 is TGCGCCAGCAGCGACTACGCTAGCAATCAGCCCCAGCATTTT.

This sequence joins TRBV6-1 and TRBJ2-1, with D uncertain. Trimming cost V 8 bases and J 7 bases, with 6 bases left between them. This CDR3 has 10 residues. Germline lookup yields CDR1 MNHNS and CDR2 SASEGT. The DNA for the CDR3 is TGTGCCAGCGTCCGTAATGAGCAGTTCTTC. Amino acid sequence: CASVRNEQFF.

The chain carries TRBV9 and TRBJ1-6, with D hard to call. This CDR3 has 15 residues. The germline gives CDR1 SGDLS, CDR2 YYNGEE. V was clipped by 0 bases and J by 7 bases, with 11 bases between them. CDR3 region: CASSVEPGNNSPLHF. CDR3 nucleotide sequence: TGTGCCAGCAGCGTAGAACCGGGAAACAATTCACCCCTCCACTTT.

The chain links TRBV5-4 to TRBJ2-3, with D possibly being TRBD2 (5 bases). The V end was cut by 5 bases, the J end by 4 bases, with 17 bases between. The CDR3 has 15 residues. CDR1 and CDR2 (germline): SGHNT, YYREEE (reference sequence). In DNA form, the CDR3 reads TGTGCCAGCAGTCCCCCCCGGGGTGCCCCAGATACGCAGTATTTT. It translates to CASSPPRGAPDTQYF.

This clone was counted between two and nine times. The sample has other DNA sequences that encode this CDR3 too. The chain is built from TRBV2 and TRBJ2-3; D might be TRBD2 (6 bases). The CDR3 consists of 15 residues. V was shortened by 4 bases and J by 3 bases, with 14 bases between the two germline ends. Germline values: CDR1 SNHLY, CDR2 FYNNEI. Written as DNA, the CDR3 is TGTGCCAGCAGTGGATCGGGAGTGACGACAGATACGCAGTATTTT. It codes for CASSGSGVTTDTQYF. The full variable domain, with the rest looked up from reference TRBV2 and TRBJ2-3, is EPEVTQTPSHQVTQMGQEVILRCVPISNHLYFYWYRQILGQKVEFLVSFYNNEISEKSEIFDDQFSVERPDGSNFTLKIRSTKLEDSAMYFCASSGSGVTTDTQYFGPGTRLTVL.

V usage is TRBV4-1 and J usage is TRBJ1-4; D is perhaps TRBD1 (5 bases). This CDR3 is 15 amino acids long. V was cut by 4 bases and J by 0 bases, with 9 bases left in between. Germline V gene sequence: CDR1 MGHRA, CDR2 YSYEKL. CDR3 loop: CASSPQVATNEKLFF. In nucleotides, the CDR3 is TGCGCCAGCAGCCCACAGGTTGCAACTAATGAAAAACTGTTTTTT.

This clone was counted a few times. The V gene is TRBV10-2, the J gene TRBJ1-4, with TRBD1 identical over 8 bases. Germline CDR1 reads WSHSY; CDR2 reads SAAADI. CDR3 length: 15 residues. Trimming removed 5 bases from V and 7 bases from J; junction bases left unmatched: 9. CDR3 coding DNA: TGCGCCAGCAGTCCCCCCGGGACAGGAGGTGAAAAACTGTTTTTT. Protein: CASSPPGTGGEKLFF.

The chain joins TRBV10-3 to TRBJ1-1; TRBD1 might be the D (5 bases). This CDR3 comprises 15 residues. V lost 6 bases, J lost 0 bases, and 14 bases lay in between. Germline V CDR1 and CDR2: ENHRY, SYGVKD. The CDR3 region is CAISPAGGLNTEAFF. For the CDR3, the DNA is TGTGCCATCAGCCCCGCCGGGGGTCTGAACACTGAAGCTTTCTTT.

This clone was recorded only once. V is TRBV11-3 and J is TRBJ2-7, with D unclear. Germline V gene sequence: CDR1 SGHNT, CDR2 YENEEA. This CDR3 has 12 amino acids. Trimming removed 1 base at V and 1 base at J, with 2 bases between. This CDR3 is CASSLVSYEQYF. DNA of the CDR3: TGTGCCAGCAGCTTAGTATCCTACGAGCAGTACTTC.

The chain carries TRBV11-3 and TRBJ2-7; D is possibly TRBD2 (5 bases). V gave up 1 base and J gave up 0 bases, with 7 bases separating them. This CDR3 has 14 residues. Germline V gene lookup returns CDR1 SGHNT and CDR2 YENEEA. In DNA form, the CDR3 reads TGTGCCAGCAGCTTAGGGCGGGCCTCCTACGAGCAGTACTTC. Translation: CASSLGRASYEQYF.

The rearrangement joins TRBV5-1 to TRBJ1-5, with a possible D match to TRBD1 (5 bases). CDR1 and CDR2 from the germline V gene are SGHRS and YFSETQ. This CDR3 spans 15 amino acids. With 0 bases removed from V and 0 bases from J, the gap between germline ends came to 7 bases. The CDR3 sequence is CASSLGTFSNQPQHF. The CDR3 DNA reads TGCGCCAGCAGCTTGGGGACATTTAGCAATCAGCCCCAGCATTTT.

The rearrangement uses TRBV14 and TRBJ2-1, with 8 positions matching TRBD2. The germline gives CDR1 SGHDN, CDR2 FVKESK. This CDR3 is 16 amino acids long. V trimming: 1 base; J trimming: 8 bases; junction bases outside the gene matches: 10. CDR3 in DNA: TGTGCCAGCAGCCAAGCTATAAGCGGGAGTTTCGATGAGCAGTTCTTC. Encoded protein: CASSQAISGSFDEQFF.

The CDR3 loop reads CSVEVRQGEETQYF. The CDR3 region has the DNA TGCAGCGTTGAAGTGAGACAGGGTGAAGAGACCCAGTACTTC. The chain is built from TRBV29-1 and TRBJ2-5; TRBD1 matches at 7 bases. This CDR3 has 14 residues. Germline lookup yields CDR1 SQVTM and CDR2 ANQGSEA. Trimming at V came to 1 base and at J to 3 bases, leaving 5 bases not matched to a gene.

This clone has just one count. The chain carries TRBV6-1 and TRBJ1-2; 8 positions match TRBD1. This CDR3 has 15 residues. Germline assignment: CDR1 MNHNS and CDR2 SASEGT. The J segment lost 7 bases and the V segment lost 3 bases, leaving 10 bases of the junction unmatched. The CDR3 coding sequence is TGTGCCAGCAGTGACAGGGGGCGTGCGTCAGCTGGCTACACCTTC. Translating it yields CASSDRGRASAGYTF.

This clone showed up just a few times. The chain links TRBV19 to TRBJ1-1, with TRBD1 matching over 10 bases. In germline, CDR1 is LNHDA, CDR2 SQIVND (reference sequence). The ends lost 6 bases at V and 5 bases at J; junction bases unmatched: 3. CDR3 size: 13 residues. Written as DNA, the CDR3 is TGTGCCAGTAGGGGACAGGGGATGACTGAAGCTTTCTTT. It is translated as CASRGQGMTEAFF. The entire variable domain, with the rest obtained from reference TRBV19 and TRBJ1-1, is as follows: DGGITQSPKYLFRKEGQNVTLSCEQNLNHDAMYWYRQDPGQGLRLIYYSQIVNDFQKGDIAEGYSVSREKKESFPLTVTSAQKNPTAFYLCASRGQGMTEAFFGQGTRLTVV.

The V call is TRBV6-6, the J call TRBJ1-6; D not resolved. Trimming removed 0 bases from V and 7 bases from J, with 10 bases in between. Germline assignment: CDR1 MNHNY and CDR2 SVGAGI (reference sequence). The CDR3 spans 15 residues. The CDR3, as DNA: TGTGCCAGCAGTTACTCGAAAGAGAGGAATTCACCCCTCCACTTT. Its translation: CASSYSKERNSPLHF.

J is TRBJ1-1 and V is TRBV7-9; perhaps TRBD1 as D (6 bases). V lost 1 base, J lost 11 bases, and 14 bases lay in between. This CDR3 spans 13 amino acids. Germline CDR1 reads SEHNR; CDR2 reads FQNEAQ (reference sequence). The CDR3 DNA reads TGTGCCAGCAGCTTAGAGACGGGGGGGCAGGCTTTCTTT. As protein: CASSLETGGQAFF.

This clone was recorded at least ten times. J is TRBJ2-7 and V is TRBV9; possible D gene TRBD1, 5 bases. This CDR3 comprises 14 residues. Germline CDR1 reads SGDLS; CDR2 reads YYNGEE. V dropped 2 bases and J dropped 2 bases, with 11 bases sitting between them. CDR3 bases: TGTGCCAGCAGCGTTCATGAGGACACCTACGAGCAGTACTTC. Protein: CASSVHEDTYEQYF. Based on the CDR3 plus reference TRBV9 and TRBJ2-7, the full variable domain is DSGVTQTPKHLITATGQRVTLRCSPRSGDLSVYWYQQSLDQGLQFLIQYYNGEERAKGNILERFSAQQFPDLHSELNLSSLELGDSALYFCASSVHEDTYEQYFGPGTRLTVT.

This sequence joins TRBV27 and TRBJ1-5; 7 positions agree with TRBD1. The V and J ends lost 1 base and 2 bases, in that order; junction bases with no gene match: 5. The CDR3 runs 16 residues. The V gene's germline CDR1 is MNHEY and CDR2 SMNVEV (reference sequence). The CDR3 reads CASSLFGQVGNQPQHF. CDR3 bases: TGTGCCAGCAGTTTATTTGGACAGGTCGGCAATCAGCCCCAGCATTTT.

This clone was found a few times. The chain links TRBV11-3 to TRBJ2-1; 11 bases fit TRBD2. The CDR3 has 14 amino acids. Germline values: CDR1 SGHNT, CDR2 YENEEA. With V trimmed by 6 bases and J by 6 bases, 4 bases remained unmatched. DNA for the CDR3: TGTGCCAGCAGTTACGGGACTAGCGGCAATGAGCAGTTCTTC. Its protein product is CASSYGTSGNEQFF.

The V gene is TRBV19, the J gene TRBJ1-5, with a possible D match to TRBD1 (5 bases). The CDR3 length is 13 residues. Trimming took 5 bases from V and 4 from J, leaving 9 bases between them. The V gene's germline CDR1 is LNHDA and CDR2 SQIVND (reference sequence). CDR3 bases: TGTGCCAGTAGTTGGGCAGGGAATCAGCCCCAGCATTTT. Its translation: CASSWAGNQPQHF.

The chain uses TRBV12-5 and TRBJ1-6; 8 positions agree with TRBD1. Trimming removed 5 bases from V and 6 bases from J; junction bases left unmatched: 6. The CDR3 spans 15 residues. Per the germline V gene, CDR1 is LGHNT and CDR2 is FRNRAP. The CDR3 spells CASGPDTGGNSPLHF. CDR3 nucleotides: TGTGCTAGTGGTCCAGACACAGGGGGTAATTCACCCCTCCACTTT.

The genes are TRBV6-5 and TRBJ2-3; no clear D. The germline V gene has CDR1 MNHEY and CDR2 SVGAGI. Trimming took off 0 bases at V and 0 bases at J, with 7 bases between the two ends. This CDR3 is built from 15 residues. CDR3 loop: CASSYSALSTDTQYF. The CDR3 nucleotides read TGTGCCAGCAGTTACTCGGCCTTGAGCACAGATACGCAGTATTTT.

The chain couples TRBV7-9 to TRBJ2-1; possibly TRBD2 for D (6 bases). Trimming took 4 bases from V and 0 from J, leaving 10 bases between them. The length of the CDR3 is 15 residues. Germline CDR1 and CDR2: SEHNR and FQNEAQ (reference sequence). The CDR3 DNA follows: TGTGCCAGCAGCTGGGAGGATTCCTCCTACAATGAGCAGTTCTTC. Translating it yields CASSWEDSSYNEQFF.

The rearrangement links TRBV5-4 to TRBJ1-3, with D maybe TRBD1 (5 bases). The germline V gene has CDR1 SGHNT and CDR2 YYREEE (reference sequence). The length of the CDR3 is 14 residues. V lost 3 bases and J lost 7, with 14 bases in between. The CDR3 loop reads CASSSKTAGNTIYF. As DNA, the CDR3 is TGTGCCAGCAGCTCCAAGACGGCAGGGAACACCATATATTTT.

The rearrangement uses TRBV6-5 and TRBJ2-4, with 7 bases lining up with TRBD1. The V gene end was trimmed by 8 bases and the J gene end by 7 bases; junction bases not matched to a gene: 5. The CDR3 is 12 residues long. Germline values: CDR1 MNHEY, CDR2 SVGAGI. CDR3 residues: CASSTGNNIQYF. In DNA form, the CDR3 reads TGTGCCAGCTCGACAGGGAATAACATTCAGTACTTC.